Below, 7 T cell receptor beta chains from the same sample are listed, as sequenced in a study of vaccination and CD4 T cells after COVID-19. Sequencing of DNA taken from cultured CD4+ T cells relied on the Oncomine TCR Beta short-read assay. A single record per CDR3 protein comes from TCRdb applying MiXCR to the PCR reads. This table has nearly 15,000 distinct CDR3 sequences, about 55% appearing once. Regarding treatment: roughly ten-day PBMC culture with coronavirus spike peptide pools or control peptides (ViraFEST assay). No cognate antigen is known for these TCRs. The specimen sequenced was CD4+ T cells from blood, cultured in vitro. The origin of the receptors is a human donor who had recovered from COVID-19.

CDR3 in amino acids: CASSNTRGEGEQFF. The CDR3 coding sequence is TGTGCCAGCAGCAACACGAGGGGGGAGGGTGAGCAGTTCTTC. This rearrangement joins TRBV7-6 to TRBJ2-1; D might be TRBD2 (7 bases). CDR3 length equals 14 residues. Germline V gene data show CDR1 as SGHVS and CDR2 as FNYEAQ. Trimming shortened V by 5 bases and J by 9 bases, and 17 bases separated the two germline ends.

This sequence joins TRBV12-3 or TRBV12-4 and TRBJ1-2; D not certain. There are 14 residues in the CDR3. The V and J ends lost 4 bases and 4 bases respectively, with 13 bases between them. In nucleotides, the CDR3 is TGTGCCAGCAGTTACCCTCAGAGAACCTATGGCTACACCTTC. Protein sequence: CASSYPQRTYGYTF.

This clonotype was counted between two and nine times. The chain is built from TRBV7-3 and TRBJ1-2; TRBD1 matches at 8 bases. This CDR3 region has 15 residues. Germline V gives CDR1 SGHTA, CDR2 FQGTGA. Trimming removed 6 bases from V and 4 bases from J; junction bases left unmatched: 10. The DNA of the CDR3 is TGTGCCAGCAGATTCGCCGGGACAGGAGGCTATGGCTACACCTTC. Its translation: CASRFAGTGGYGYTF. The full variable domain, rest sourced from reference TRBV7-3 and TRBJ1-2, is GAGVSQTPSNKVTEKGKYVELRCDPISGHTALYWYRQSLGQGPEFLIYFQGTGAADDSGLPNDRFFAVRPEGSVSTLKIQRTERGDSAVYLCASRFAGTGGYGYTFGSGTRLTVV.

V usage is TRBV6-1 and J usage is TRBJ1-2; D possibly corresponds to TRBD1 (6 bases). This CDR3 has 17 amino acids. Trimming stripped 5 bases from V and 6 bases from J, with 25 bases between. Germline V gives CDR1 MNHNS, CDR2 SASEGT. The CDR3 DNA reads as TGTGCCAGCAGTCCTTGGGGATGGGGGCAGGGGATTGATGGCTACACCTTC. It codes for CASSPWGWGQGIDGYTF.

The chain employs TRBV11-2 and TRBJ1-1; D is undetermined. CDR1 is SGHAT and CDR2 is FQNNGV in the germline V gene. Between the trimmed V and J ends, which lost 5 bases and 6 bases, there was a span of 7 bases. This CDR3 contains 11 residues. In nucleotides, the CDR3 is TGTGCCAGCAGCCTCATTGCTGAAGCTTTCTTT. It yields the protein CASSLIAEAFF.

This clonotype was picked up a small number of times. The chain joins TRBV27 to TRBJ1-4; TRBD1 matches at 8 bases. The CDR3 has 15 residues. Trimming took 6 bases from V and 8 from J; bases not matched to a gene: 11. Per germline, CDR1 MNHEY and CDR2 SMNVEV (reference sequence). CDR3 protein: CASRGADRGGEKLFF. The CDR3 coding sequence is TGTGCCAGCAGGGGGGCCGACAGGGGAGGGGAAAAACTGTTTTTT.

This clonotype appeared a few times. The rearrangement uses TRBV7-9 and TRBJ1-4; TRBD1 aligns across 7 bases. V lost 5 bases, J lost 5 bases, and 8 bases stayed unmatched. From germline, CDR1 is SEHNR and CDR2 FQNEAQ (reference sequence). The CDR3 has 15 residues. CDR3 nucleotide sequence: TGTGCCAGCAGCCCCGGGGACAGCCGGAATGAAAAACTGTTTTTT. It encodes CASSPGDSRNEKLFF.